This T cell receptor beta chain was recorded in a study of cytomegalovirus exposure and HLA in healthy donors (dated 2017 in TCRdb). About the full investigation: In an earlier analysis of 587 of the donors, around 290 Gb of sequence data and 95 million to 130 million unique TCR beta sequences from 150 million to 200 million T cells were reported. A later genetic analysis took genome-wide SNP genotypes for about 60% of the roughly 670 donors and used that subset as a discovery cohort. HLA typing covered class I and class II loci at four-digit resolution. In an earlier analysis of over 550 of the donors, high-throughput TCR beta sequencing was used to judge whether each TCR beta V gene segment behaved as functional or pseudogenic. An early release that covered several hundred HLA-typed donors contained about 300 gigabases of sequencing data and tens of millions of unique TCR sequences. Using immunosequencing, the study profiled T cell repertoires from fewer than 700 subjects and related those repertoires to cytomegalovirus serostatus. The genetic ancestry cluster associated with self-reported Caucasian donors included 65% to 90% of the approximately 430 genotyped donors. To study patterns of TCR occurrence, a later analysis re-analyzed previously published TCR beta repertoires from 650 to 750 donors and added high-resolution HLA genotyping. Across some 400 genotyped donors of the cohort, an average of roughly 230,000 unique TCR beta nucleotide sequences per donor were sequenced, and approximately 17% of those sequences were non-productive. Every repertoire in the discovery cohort had been generated on one and the same sequencing platform. To predict cytomegalovirus infection status, the study brought together high-throughput TCR immunosequencing, statistical association of individual TCRs with disease status, and machine learning. The aim of the study was to test whether cataloging public T cell receptors could identify signatures of past pathogen exposure. Typing coverage differed by locus: A, B, C, DRB1 and DQB1 were typed in roughly 620-630 donors, DQA1 in 500 to 550, DPA1 in approximately 610, and DPB1 in about 450. Donor age, sex, ethnicity and CMV serostatus were collected together with the repertoire data. Roughly 5 DR-DQ haplotypes were handled as single units for association and clustering because linkage in the cohort was strong. The later analysis used no new phenotypic data to find candidate immune exposures, relying instead on TCR beta sequences and their occurrence across donors. Besides the first cohort of around 700 subjects, a separate validation cohort made up of roughly 120 different subjects was used. Paper-wide results and their limitations: The authors suggested that the approach could potentially be extended to other disease states and immunological phenotypes. In this cohort, only TCR beta chains were sequenced, and detectable features were limited by the absence of alpha or paired-chain data. The study listed 164 TCR beta chains as associated with cytomegalovirus. Sequencing depth was assumed to be roughly uniform across donors in the presence/absence analyses, though that assumption may not hold. A cluster of highly shared sequence variants was judged likely to represent a technical artifact of the sequencing pipeline. Immune exposure information for the cohort was limited to CMV serostatus. According to a later analysis, parvovirus B19, influenza, CMV and Epstein-Barr virus appeared linked to several top co-occurrence clusters. Because the 87-base-pair reads could not distinguish some IMGT-functional V segments, including TRBV6-2 and TRBV6-3, those segments were excluded. Compared with equally common non-associated chains, HLA-associated TCR beta chains in a later analysis were more clonally expanded and had lower generation probabilities. In a later analysis, the rate of TCR association differed among HLA loci, with DRB1 alleles having the most associated TCRs and HLA-C alleles having the fewest. In a later genetic analysis, a missense DCLRE1C variant was associated with V-gene and J-gene trimming of TCR beta chains, and the association was replicated in an independent cohort. Linkage disequilibrium might explain the correlated functional status among segregating V segments, but an unknown experimental factor could not be excluded. The classifier was reported to diagnose cytomegalovirus status with high specificity and sensitivity in both the original cohort and the validation cohort. Most TCR sequences were seen in very few donors, while some public TCRs were found in many individuals. In a later analysis, some 17,000 TCR beta sequences were associated with specific HLA alleles at a false discovery rate of 0.05. In vitro tests confirmed that a few of the cytomegalovirus-associated TCR beta chains recognize cytomegalovirus antigens. HLA typing was unavailable for some donors at each locus, so association tests used only the typed subset. A later genetic analysis reported fewer N-insertions in productive TCRs among donors in an Asian-associated ancestry cluster than the roughly 720-donor mean. Because counts were too low, roughly 16 rarely observed V segments, including chromosome 9 orphons, were left out of the earlier analysis of 587 of the donors. Most CMV-associated TCR beta chains appeared to be HLA-restricted in a later analysis, and the HLA associations seemed to be driven largely by CMV exposure. In an earlier analysis of about 600 of the donors, most TCR beta V segments appeared in productive rearrangements about 87% or about 30% of the time, broadly matching IMGT annotations. When HLA alleles, especially DR and DQ, strongly co-occurred, TCR associations were difficult to assign to individual alleles. A further reported finding was that TCR beta sequences accurately predicted the HLA-A and HLA-B alleles for most subjects in the first cohort.

In total, fewer than 750 healthy bone marrow donors made up the cohort. All cohort members were sampled while nominally healthy, although unrecorded immune exposures were likely present. The donor was CMV seropositive and belonged to the group of 250 to 350 seropositive cohort members. A peripheral blood sample was collected from each donor, and TCR beta sequencing was performed on peripheral blood mononuclear cells. Genomic DNA extraction from the blood cell samples was performed with the Qiagen DNeasy Blood Extraction Kit. A word on this clone: Its antigen is currently not known. No per-base quality is available; no much larger clone lies one base away.

The CDR3 covers 17 residues, taking in both the cysteine and the phenylalanine. Only CDR3 DNA remains: 51 bases, in frame from the first base. CDR1 and CDR2, looked up from the germline V gene, are MNHNS and SASEGT. The junction shows trimming of 4 bases on V and 0 bases on J, plus 18 bases between the germline ends. The library came from the immunoSEQ multiplex PCR assay. For the multiplex PCR, a mixture combining 60 forward primers for TCR Vbeta segments and 13 reverse primers for TCR Jbeta segments was used. A multiplex PCR assay on genomic DNA amplified the CDR3 region of rearranged TCR beta genes. The amplified TCR beta libraries were sequenced on the Illumina HiSeq System as 87-base-pair reads. As for how the authors treated the data: A later analysis counted about 76 million unique TCR beta chains across the approximately 700 repertoires, and around 9.9 million of these chains were shared by at least two donors. A nearest-neighbor algorithm error-corrected the raw reads and collapsed the reads into unique sequences, merging closely related sequences to remove PCR and sequencing errors. CDR3 sequences were aligned to IMGT reference sequences to assign V, D and J gene segments. For a sequence to be retained, a match of at least six nucleotides to both a V gene segment and a J gene segment was required. A rearrangement was called productive if the CDR3 had no stop codons and remained in frame with V and J, and every other rearrangement was called non-productive. CDR3 was defined according to IMGT convention as the region running from the second conserved V-encoded cysteine to the conserved J-encoded phenylalanine. In an earlier analysis of more than 550 of the donors, sequences lacking an unambiguous match to a single V gene segment were excluded. In an earlier analysis of 500 to 750 of the donors, V segments were called functional above 56.7% productive rearrangements and were called segregating when the between-donor standard deviation exceeded 5%. To diagnose cytomegalovirus status from the catalog of TCR beta chain sequences, a statistical classification framework was built. In a later analysis, V and J genes were assigned by comparing TCR nucleotide sequences against IMGT/GENE-DB human TR gene sequences. In a later analysis, CDR3 sequences and most-parsimonious VDJ recombination scenarios were assigned using the TCRdist pipeline. In a later analysis, every TCR beta chain was defined by the combination of its CDR3 amino acid sequence and its V-gene family, and reads without a unique V-gene family were dropped. To address suspected cross-contamination and a sequencing artifact, a later analysis removed 550 to 750 highly shared, low-generation-probability nucleotide sequences. In a later analysis, a clonal expansion index was calculated for each public chain from normalized within-repertoire ranks of inferred template counts. In a later analysis, generation probabilities were computed with a VDJ recombination model fitted to out-of-frame rearrangements, and the resulting probabilities were checked against IGoR. Hypergeometric tests were used in a later analysis to score TCR-TCR, TCR-HLA and TCR-CMV co-occurrence, with a repertoire-size bias correction applied to the TCR pairs. To estimate false discovery rates, a later analysis permuted the HLA or CMV assignments 20 times. In a later analysis, co-occurring TCRs were grouped using DBSCAN, with TCRdist sequence similarity added in when clustering inside HLA-allele-positive subsets. For co-occurrence clustering, repertoires with fewer than 30,000 or more than 120,000 public chains were excluded, along with four or five repertoires with anomalous nucleotide sharing. Not all clones reach the TCRdb copy of this immuneACCESS table, which keeps in-frame sequences only. Checked studies attribute under half of the gap to unresolved V genes and leave the rest unexplained. For V, J and clone size, that table is used; D and trimming come from the DNA. This sample is represented by 96,000 or so clones; roughly 74% of them were singletons. About 14% of the sample is taken by the ten largest.

The chain is encoded by TRBV6-1 joined to TRBJ1-1; a confident D gene designation cannot be given. The source material was PBMCs. This clonotype originated in a woman in her 70s in good health and CMV-seropositive. The sequenced DNA is TGTGCCAGCAGTGGACGGGCGGGAGGTCCGATGAACACTGAAGCTTTCTTT. Translated, this is CASSGRAGGPMNTEAFF.